The clone carrying this TCR beta chain was counted only a few times. The antigen is undetermined. Trimming removed 2 bases at V and 1 base at J, with 7 bases between. CDR1 is SGDLS, CDR2 YYNGEE, per germline. This CDR3 spans 13 amino acids. These data come from a study of cytomegalovirus exposure and HLA in healthy donors. Looking at the study overall: The approximately 130 validation repertoires matched the approximately 670 first-cohort repertoires in platform, a later analysis reported. Study findings and constraints: In the roughly 130 validation repertoires, a later analysis found that first-cohort TCR clusters tended to co-occur. Investigators reported 150 to 200 TCR beta chains as tied to cytomegalovirus.

Using immunoSEQ multiplex PCR, the repertoire was profiled, and TCRdb retains in-frame clones only, with some absent. Altogether about 180,000 clones are present, around nine tenths being singletons, with the ten largest covering roughly 2.7%. This TCR came from a man between 18 and 35 years old in good health and CMV-seropositive. The source material was PBMCs. V gene TRBV9 combines with J gene TRBJ2-7, with a tentative D call TRBD1 (5 bases). The CDR3 nucleotides read TGTGCCAGCAGCGTGGACACGTCCTACGAGCAGTACTTC. This codes for CASSVDTSYEQYF.